This T cell receptor (beta chain) was sequenced for a study of cytomegalovirus exposure and HLA in healthy donors. Broader study findings: The classifier reportedly diagnosed cytomegalovirus status with high specificity and sensitivity.

Note on this clone: The target antigen is unknown.

CDR3 length: 16 residues. Trimming pared 3 bases from V and 2 bases from J, leaving 15 bases between. The V gene's germline CDR1 is MNHNS and CDR2 SASEGT. The PCR made use of 60 Vbeta and 13 Jbeta primers. Only in-frame clones appear in the TCRdb table, and some are missing; sequencing was by immunoSEQ multiplex PCR. The table records approximately 140,000 clones, about 76% of them present only once. The source is a man aged 18 to 30 in good health and CMV-seronegative. Sequencing was carried out using PBMCs. The chain joins TRBV6-1 to TRBJ2-3; D might be TRBD2 (7 bases). As DNA, the CDR3 is TGTGCCAGCAGTGAGGGGGTGGGGGGGCACACAGATACGCAGTATTTT. This sequence encodes CASSEGVGGHTDTQYF.